The 21 T cell receptor beta chains in this list originate from one sample, sequenced in a study of blood T cell repertoires in COVID-19. Produced via immunoSEQ multiplex PCR; TCRdb's table is partial and in-frame only. Of approximately 210,000 clones detected, about 89% appear once; the ten largest clones hold about 5%. The sequencing input was peripheral blood. The receptors derive from a woman in her forties with acute or convalescent COVID-19.

Here the CDR3 reads CASSLGAGLQETQYF. The CDR3 nucleotides read TGCGCCAGCAGCTTGGGGGCAGGATTACAAGAGACCCAGTACTTC. The chain employs TRBV5-1 and TRBJ2-5; D is undetermined. The germline V gene has CDR1 SGHRS and CDR2 YFSETQ. V lost 0 bases and J lost 2, with 11 bases in between. CDR3 length: 15 amino acids.

The V and J genes are TRBV27 and TRBJ1-2, with D perhaps TRBD1 (6 bases). The CDR3 consists of 12 residues. V shed 4 bases and J shed 5 bases, with 8 bases lying between them. Germline-derived CDR1 and CDR2 are MNHEY and SMNVEV (reference sequence). The chain's CDR3 is CASSSGQYGYTF. The CDR3 region has the DNA TGTGCCAGCAGTTCCGGACAGTATGGCTACACCTTC.

This sequence joins TRBV6-6 and TRBJ1-1; tentative D call: TRBD1 (6 bases). V gave up 5 bases and J gave up 3 bases, with 22 bases separating them. The germline gives CDR1 MNHNY, CDR2 SVGAGI (reference sequence). This CDR3 has 17 residues. CDR3 sequence reads: CASSLSRGPQGYTEAFF. The CDR3 DNA follows: TGTGCCAGCAGTCTATCCCGCGGGCCCCAGGGGTACACTGAAGCTTTCTTT.

The chain joins TRBV19 to TRBJ1-3; a possible D gene is TRBD1 (6 bases). Germline lookup yields CDR1 LNHDA and CDR2 SQIVND (reference sequence). This CDR3 spans 14 amino acids. Trimming shortened V by 6 bases and J by 1 base, and 10 bases separated the two germline ends. The CDR3, as DNA: TGTGCCAGTAGCCTACAGGGATCTGGAAACACCATATATTTT. It yields the protein CASSLQGSGNTIYF.

The chain links TRBV2 to TRBJ2-1; tentatively, D is TRBD1 (5 bases). This CDR3 is built from 13 residues. Germline CDR1 reads SNHLY; CDR2 reads FYNNEI. Trimming stripped 4 bases from V and 4 bases from J, with 8 bases between. The DNA for the CDR3 is TGTGCCAGCAGTGCCCAGGGTTACAATGAGCAGTTCTTC. Translating it yields CASSAQGYNEQFF.

The CDR3 DNA reads as TGTGCCAGAAGTGCACCGGGACAGTCTAATGAAAAACTGTTTTTT. Amino acids: CARSAPGQSNEKLFF. The chain recombines TRBV5-3 with TRBJ1-4, with 7 bases fitting TRBD1. TRBV5-3 is assigned to the ORF class and has an uncertain function. The CDR3 is 15 residues long. V was clipped by 5 bases and J by 3 bases; unmatched bases: 7.

This clone was seen only a few times. The rearrangement links TRBV2 to TRBJ2-2; 7 nucleotides match TRBD2. The germline V gene has CDR1 SNHLY and CDR2 FYNNEI. The ends lost 4 bases at V and 2 bases at J; junction bases unmatched: 1. The CDR3 totals 14 residues. The CDR3 loop reads CASSGLANTGELFF. The CDR3 nucleotides are TGTGCCAGCAGTGGACTAGCTAACACCGGGGAGCTGTTTTTT.

V and J are TRBV2 and TRBJ2-1; D perhaps matches TRBD1 (6 bases). Germline values: CDR1 SNHLY, CDR2 FYNNEI. CDR3 length: 13 amino acids. V lost 6 bases and J 6 bases, leaving 12 bases between the germline ends. This CDR3 reads CASRVTGTNEQFF. In DNA, the CDR3 is TGTGCCAGCAGGGTCACAGGGACCAATGAGCAGTTCTTC.

The genes are TRBV30 and TRBJ1-2; no reliable D call. CDR3 length: 14 amino acids. Trimming cost V 0 bases and J 5 bases, with 13 bases left between them. Germline CDR1 reads GTSNPN; CDR2 reads SVGIG (reference sequence). Here the CDR3 reads CAWSVPQRPYGYTF. The CDR3 bases are TGTGCCTGGAGTGTACCTCAGCGCCCGTATGGCTACACCTTC.

The J gene is TRBJ2-7, the V gene TRBV30; 7 bases match TRBD1. Germline CDR1 GTSNPN, CDR2 SVGIG (reference sequence). Germline trimming cut 3 bases from V and 6 bases from J; bases unmatched to any gene: 5. This CDR3 spans 12 amino acids. The chain's CDR3 is CAWSLTGPEQYV. CDR3 nucleotides: TGTGCCTGGAGCCTGACAGGGCCCGAGCAGTACGTC.

The chain employs TRBV9 and TRBJ1-1; D perhaps matches TRBD1 (5 bases). The V and J ends lost 3 bases and 11 bases respectively, with 17 bases between them. Germline lookup yields CDR1 SGDLS and CDR2 YYNGEE. This CDR3 is 13 amino acids long. CDR3 loop: CASSALVAGWAFF. CDR3 sequence (DNA): TGTGCCAGCAGCGCCTTAGTCGCAGGGTGGGCTTTCTTT.

The chain couples TRBV6-6 to TRBJ1-4, with D unresolved. Trimming removed 6 bases at V and 7 bases at J, with 18 bases between. Germline CDR1 reads MNHNY; CDR2 reads SVGAGI (reference sequence). This CDR3 has 15 residues. The CDR3 protein is CASRPRVSSREKLFF. The CDR3 DNA is TGTGCCAGCAGGCCCCGGGTCTCCTCTCGTGAAAAACTGTTTTTT.

This sequence joins TRBV30 and TRBJ2-7, with 7 positions matching TRBD1. Per the germline V gene, CDR1 is GTSNPN and CDR2 is SVGIG (reference sequence). The CDR3 has 15 residues. The J segment lost 0 bases and the V segment lost 4 bases, leaving 9 bases of the junction unmatched. The CDR3 here is CAWILGQVSSYEQYV. CDR3 nucleotides: TGTGCCTGGATACTCGGACAGGTAAGCTCCTACGAGCAGTACGTC.

The chain uses TRBV4-1 and TRBJ1-1; D remains ambiguous. The germline V gene encodes CDR1 MGHRA and CDR2 YSYEKL. The CDR3 consists of 15 residues. Trimming removed 4 bases from V and 5 bases from J, with 17 bases in between. CDR3 bases: TGCGCCAGCAGCCGTTCCCTGGGGAGAGGGACTGAAGCTTTCTTT. Translating gives CASSRSLGRGTEAFF.

The rearrangement uses TRBV7-8 and TRBJ1-3; a weak D match, TRBD1 (6 bases). Germline CDR1 reads SGHVS; CDR2 reads FQNEAQ. Trimming pared 5 bases from V and 0 bases from J, leaving 8 bases between. The CDR3 is 14 amino acids. The DNA for the CDR3 is TGTGCCAGCAGCGGACAGTTCTCTGGAAACACCATATATTTT. It translates to CASSGQFSGNTIYF.

In DNA, the CDR3 is TGTGCCAGCAGCTTAGATAAGAGACACACCTTTGAAAAACTGTTTTTT. This codes for CASSLDKRHTFEKLFF. V gene TRBV11-2 combines with J gene TRBJ1-4; D gene unclear. Trimming stripped 0 bases from V and 7 bases from J, with 15 bases between. The V gene's germline CDR1 is SGHAT and CDR2 FQNNGV. This CDR3 contains 16 residues.

The CDR3 nucleotides are TGTGCCAGCTTGGGACTTCTGAACACTGAAGCTTTCTTT. It codes for CASLGLLNTEAFF. The V call is TRBV6-5, the J call TRBJ1-1; maybe TRBD1 (5 bases). The CDR3 spans 13 residues. Germline V CDR1 and CDR2: MNHEY, SVGAGI. With 8 bases removed from V and 0 bases from J, the gap between germline ends came to 10 bases.

This chain links TRBV2 with TRBJ1-4; 9 bases fit TRBD1. Germline CDR1 is SNHLY and CDR2 is FYNNEI. This CDR3 has 16 amino acids. The trim removed 5 bases at V and 8 bases at J, leaving 12 bases unmatched. CDR3 residues: CASSPRPGTGREKLFF. The CDR3 DNA follows: TGTGCCAGCAGTCCCAGACCCGGGACAGGGAGAGAAAAACTGTTTTTT. The full variable domain, with the rest looked up from reference TRBV2 and TRBJ1-4, is EPEVTQTPSHQVTQMGQEVILRCVPISNHLYFYWYRQILGQKVEFLVSFYNNEISEKSEIFDDQFSVERPDGSNFTLKIRSTKLEDSAMYFCASSPRPGTGREKLFFGSGTQLSVL.

The chain carries TRBV7-9 and TRBJ2-1; the D is unclear. The CDR3 has 11 amino acids. Trimming left V 5 bases short and J 8 bases short, with 7 bases between. Germline values: CDR1 SEHNR, CDR2 FQNEAQ (reference sequence). The CDR3 protein is CASSHSDEQFF. The CDR3 DNA reads as TGTGCCAGCAGCCACTCGGATGAGCAGTTCTTC.

V usage is TRBV9 and J usage is TRBJ1-3; D possibly corresponds to TRBD1 (5 bases). This CDR3 spans 17 amino acids. Germline V CDR1 and CDR2: SGDLS, YYNGEE. The V end was cut by 4 bases, the J end by 0 bases, with 17 bases between. The CDR3 sequence: CASSPRAGSVSGNTIYF. CDR3 bases: TGTGCCAGCAGCCCCAGGGCAGGGTCAGTCTCTGGAAACACCATATATTTT. The full variable domain, its missing parts supplied by reference TRBV9 and TRBJ1-3, is DSGVTQTPKHLITATGQRVTLRCSPRSGDLSVYWYQQSLDQGLQFLIQYYNGEERAKGNILERFSAQQFPDLHSELNLSSLELGDSALYFCASSPRAGSVSGNTIYFGEGSWLTVV.

The chain couples TRBV27 to TRBJ1-2, with 8 positions matching TRBD1. Germline lookup yields CDR1 MNHEY and CDR2 SMNVEV (reference sequence). J was trimmed by 8 bases and V by 7 bases; bases with no gene match: 6. The CDR3 consists of 12 residues. The CDR3 protein is CASTGQGGGYTF. In DNA form, the CDR3 reads TGTGCCAGCACCGGACAGGGAGGCGGCTACACCTTC.